This TCR beta chain is from a study of cytomegalovirus exposure and HLA in healthy donors. The study's findings and limits: The study put around 180 TCR beta chains on its list as cytomegalovirus-associated.

The PCR employed 60 Vbeta primers together with 13 Jbeta primers. Profiling relied on immunoSEQ multiplex PCR, and the TCRdb table lists in-frame clones only, not all of them. The table shows 150,000 to 200,000 clones, with roughly 77% occurring only once. Concerning this clone: What it binds is unknown.

The receptor was isolated from a man aged 18-30 years in good health and CMV-seropositive. Sequencing was done on a sample of PBMCs.

Here the CDR3 reads CASSVGGRGYEQYF. The CDR3 coding sequence is TGTGCCAGCAGCGTAGGTGGCAGGGGGTACGAGCAGTACTTC. The chain is built from TRBV9 and TRBJ2-7, with TRBD1 matching 7 bases. The V gene end was trimmed by 0 bases and the J gene end by 4 bases; junction bases not matched to a gene: 4. CDR3 length: 14 amino acids. Per the germline V gene, CDR1 is SGDLS and CDR2 is YYNGEE.